The entry that follows covers one T cell receptor gamma chain sequence. This clone was seen only a few times. No antigen is known for it. It has no much larger one-base neighbor in the sample; base qualities were not kept. V has 5 bases trimmed and J has 0 bases trimmed; junction bases matching no gene number 1. CDR3 length: 12 amino acids, cysteine to phenylalanine. Here the CDR3 DNA is all that survives: 36 bases in frame from base 1. Taken from the germline V gene, the CDR1 and CDR2 loops are EGSTGY and YDSYTSSV. Receptor amplification or capture employed RT-PCR. The sample was run on an Illumina MiSeq. The public reads were reprocessed by TCRdb using CATT, and rows of matching DNA were later combined. The sample's own table lists almost 100 gamma-chain clones. This record comes from a study of gammadelta T cells in human blood (dated by TCRdb to 2018 to 2021). Overall study results and their limits: According to the study, polyclonal expansion of innate gamma-delta T cells right after birth appeared to be driven by microbial exposure.

The clonotype was recovered from a human donor. The sequencing input was Vgamma9Vdelta2 gamma-delta T cells from adult blood. The chain was built from TRGV4 and TRGJ1 or TRGJ2. The DNA sequence is given as TGTGCCACCTGGGCGAATTATTATAAGAAACTCTTT. Translation gives CATWANYYKKLF.